Following are 12 T cell receptor beta chains from one sample sequenced in a study of blood T cell repertoires in COVID-19. TCRdb's table, derived via immunoSEQ multiplex PCR, lists solely in-frame clones and lacks some. The sample contains roughly 320,000 clones, roughly 85% of which appear only once. What was sequenced was peripheral blood. Source of these receptors: a human donor in a cohort sampled during active COVID-19.

The gene calls are TRBV3-1 (or the pseudogene TRBV3-2) and TRBJ2-7, with 12 bases matching TRBD2. V was pared by 4 bases and J by 6 bases, with 10 bases of the junction left unmatched. The CDR3 runs to 16 residues. Germline V CDR1 and CDR2: LGHDT, YNNKEL (reference sequence). CDR3 coding DNA: TGTGCCAGCAGCCCTGCTAGCGGGGGGGCCTATCTCGAGCAGTACTTC. This gives the protein CASSPASGGAYLEQYF.

The genes are TRBV11-2 and TRBJ1-1; no reliable D call. CDR1 SGHAT and CDR2 FQNNGV come from the germline V gene. This CDR3 is 12 amino acids long. V lost 0 bases, J lost 11 bases, and 10 bases lay in between. CDR3 residues: CASSLEVARAFF. In DNA, the CDR3 is TGTGCCAGCAGCTTAGAAGTTGCCAGGGCTTTCTTT. The whole variable domain, remainder taken from reference TRBV11-2 and TRBJ1-1, is EAGVAQSPRYKIIEKRQSVAFWCNPISGHATLYWYQQILGQGPKLLIQFQNNGVVDDSQLPKDRFSAERLKGVDSTLKIQPAKLEDSAVYLCASSLEVARAFFGQGTRLTVV.

The V gene is TRBV2, the J gene TRBJ1-6; TRBD1 matches at 7 bases. Germline V gene data show CDR1 as SNHLY and CDR2 as FYNNEI. This CDR3 is 15 amino acids long. Unmatched junction bases numbered 9, after V lost 6 bases and J lost 7 bases. CDR3 bases: TGTGCCAGCAGGAGGGGAATGGACAGGAATTCACCCCTCCACTTT. The encoded protein is CASRRGMDRNSPLHF.

The J gene is TRBJ2-3, the V gene TRBV2, with no clear D. The V gene's germline CDR1 is SNHLY and CDR2 FYNNEI. The V end lost 1 base, the J end lost 4 bases, and 9 bases lay between the germline ends. The CDR3 length is 14 residues. CDR3 nucleotide sequence: TGTGCCAGCAGTGAAGGAATTGGCCCAGATACGCAGTATTTT. This translates into CASSEGIGPDTQYF.

J is TRBJ2-7 and V is TRBV2, with 7 nucleotides matching TRBD2. Germline V CDR1 and CDR2: SNHLY, FYNNEI. J gave up 5 bases and V 7 bases, and 11 bases lay outside the gene matches. The CDR3 runs 14 residues. This chain's CDR3 is CASKRTDGGNEQYF. CDR3 bases: TGTGCCAGCAAAAGGACTGACGGGGGGAACGAGCAGTACTTC.

This chain joins TRBV7-6 and TRBJ2-5, with 9 positions matching TRBD2. Trimming at V came to 3 bases and at J to 1 base, leaving 12 bases not matched to a gene. Germline assignment: CDR1 SGHVS and CDR2 FNYEAQ. The CDR3 spans 18 residues. CDR3 DNA: TGTGCCAGCAGCTTTCTCAGCGGGGGGCCGACCCGCCAAGAGACCCAGTACTTC. Encoded protein: CASSFLSGGPTRQETQYF.

This clone was counted once. V and J are TRBV3-1 (or the pseudogene TRBV3-2) and TRBJ2-3, with a possible D match to TRBD1 (5 bases). Germline CDR1 reads LGHDT; CDR2 reads YNNKEL (reference sequence). The CDR3 has 15 amino acids. V was shortened by 3 bases and J by 5 bases, with 15 bases between the two germline ends. The CDR3 region has the DNA TGTGCCAGCAGCCATTCGCACAAGGGGAAAGATACGCAGTATTTT. Its translation: CASSHSHKGKDTQYF.

The rearrangement joins TRBV7-3 to TRBJ1-1; D is ambiguous. The CDR3 consists of 13 residues. Between the trimmed V and J ends, which lost 3 bases and 5 bases, there was a span of 10 bases. The germline CDR1 and CDR2 sequences are SGHTA and FQGTGA. DNA of the CDR3: TGTGCCAGCAGCTTCTCACGGAGTACTGAAGCTTTCTTT. Its protein product is CASSFSRSTEAFF. Full variable domain (missing parts from reference TRBV7-3 and TRBJ1-1): GAGVSQTPSNKVTEKGKYVELRCDPISGHTALYWYRQSLGQGPEFLIYFQGTGAADDSGLPNDRFFAVRPEGSVSTLKIQRTERGDSAVYLCASSFSRSTEAFFGQGTRLTVV.

The rearrangement links TRBV4-1 to TRBJ2-1, with TRBD2 matching 14 bases. The germline CDR1 and CDR2 sequences are MGHRA and YSYEKL. Germline trimming cut 7 bases from V and 10 bases from J; bases unmatched to any gene: 9. CDR3 length equals 15 residues. CDR3 region: CASTGTSGGPQEQFF. The DNA of the CDR3 is TGCGCCAGCACCGGGACTAGCGGGGGCCCTCAAGAGCAGTTCTTC.

The count of this clone is one. This rearrangement joins TRBV30 to TRBJ2-4; tentative D call: TRBD1 (6 bases). Per the germline V gene, CDR1 is GTSNPN and CDR2 is SVGIG (reference sequence). Deletions cut 8 bases from V and 9 bases from J, with 14 bases between. The CDR3 runs 11 residues. CDR3 nucleotides: TGTGCCCGATCCCAAGGGGGCATTCAGTACTTC. It is translated as CARSQGGIQYF.

The gene calls are TRBV9 and TRBJ2-2; 9 nucleotides line up with TRBD2. The CDR3 loop spans 17 amino acids. Germline CDR1 SGDLS, CDR2 YYNGEE. Unmatched junction bases numbered 4, after V lost 0 bases and J lost 1 base. CDR3 nucleotides: TGTGCCAGCAGCGTAGGACTAGCGGACCGGAACACCGGGGAGCTGTTTTTT. This gives the protein CASSVGLADRNTGELFF.

The genes are TRBV27 and TRBJ1-6, with D perhaps matching TRBD1 (5 bases). The germline V and J ends were trimmed by 1 base and 7 bases, with 11 bases remaining between them. Per germline, CDR1 MNHEY and CDR2 SMNVEV (reference sequence). CDR3 length equals 15 residues. The CDR3 nucleotides are TGTGCCAGCAGTTTATGGGGGGAGTGGAATTCACCCCTCCACTTT. This codes for CASSLWGEWNSPLHF.